This entry describes one TCR beta chain. This clonotype was detected only a few times. The antigen it recognizes is unknown. No per-base quality is available; no much larger clone lies one base away. The sample comes from a study of T-cell memory formation after mild COVID-19 (dated by TCRdb to the early 2020s). With regard to the full study: TCR sequence clusters from the two donors were largely donor specific. In two donors, T-cell clones that expanded and contracted after mild COVID-19 were followed by sequencing TCRalpha and TCRbeta repertoires longitudinally. Two young, previously healthy adult volunteers, one female and one male, were included in the cohort.

Ficoll-Paque density gradient centrifugation was the method used to isolate PBMCs. Data came from an Illumina NovaSeq 6000. cDNA libraries for TCRalpha and TCRbeta were prepared by 5'RACE using constant-segment primers, with sample barcodes and unique molecular identifiers added. Trizol reagent was used to extract RNA from every sample. Libraries were amplified in two PCR steps, with a second sample barcode and Illumina TruSeq adapters added in the second step. Libraries were sequenced on an Illumina NovaSeq with 2 x 150 bp paired-end reads. The original pipeline was this. The reads were demultiplexed and collapsed into UMI-guided consensus sequences using migec v1.2.7. With mixcr v2.1.11, UMI consensuses were aligned to TRA and TRB V and J templates and assembled into clonotypes. Clonotypes were classified as expanded or contracted when called significant by both edgeR and NoisET, with noise models trained on biological replicates. For edgeR calls, the cutoffs were a false discovery rate-adjusted p below 0.01 and a log2 fold-change threshold of 1. PCA with hierarchical clustering of max-normalized trajectories of the 1000 most abundant clonotypes was used as exploratory dynamics analysis. Separately sequenced CD4+ and CD8+ repertoires were used to assign the CD4 or CD8 phenotype of responding clones. In TCRdb, the public reads were trimmed at Q25 with fastp and aligned with MiXCR, with productive beta chains retained. Identical CDR3 protein sequences are pooled into one entry, listed with their most common genes and DNA. TCRdb's processing, not the authors', yielded these V and J calls. This sample gives 450,000 to 650,000 distinct CDR3 sequences in total; about a fifth of them show up just once. The top ten constitute under 15% of the sample.

What the research found in general, with its limitations: Some responding clones were found in pre-infection memory, which suggests that pre-existing cross-reactive memory T cells took part in the SARS-CoV-2 response. The study included only a couple of mild cases, and larger cohorts that include severe cases with pre-infection samples were judged to be necessary. Contracting CD4+ clones appeared mostly in the CM and EM memory subsets, whereas CD8+ clones were enriched in EMRA. From day 15 to 85, contracting clones showed balanced CD4/CD8 phenotypes, whereas a second wave of clones that expanded from day 15 to 37 leaned towards CD4+. The second-wave clones that peaked on day 37 were not confirmed to be SARS-CoV-2 specific.

Counted from cysteine to phenylalanine, this CDR3 has 16 amino acids. The sequence is cut down to CDR3 DNA, 48 bases in frame from base 1. CDR1 is given as MNHEY and CDR2 as SVGAGI, both from the germline V gene. V is reduced by 0 bases and J by 8 bases, leaving a spacing of 19 bases between them. What was sequenced was PBMCs or a T cell subset sorted from them (not recorded which). The chain uses TRBV6-5 and TRBJ1-2; too little of a D gene remains to name it. The clonotype originates from an adult woman who had mild COVID-19 (a few samples of this study predate the infection). The sample titles of this study are shuffled in the database, so cell type and time point are left out; the donor was told from shared clones. Read as DNA, the sequence is TGTGCCAGCAGTTACTCGAGTCCGAGGTCCCCGGACGGCTACACCTTC. Its protein is CASSYSSPRSPDGYTF.